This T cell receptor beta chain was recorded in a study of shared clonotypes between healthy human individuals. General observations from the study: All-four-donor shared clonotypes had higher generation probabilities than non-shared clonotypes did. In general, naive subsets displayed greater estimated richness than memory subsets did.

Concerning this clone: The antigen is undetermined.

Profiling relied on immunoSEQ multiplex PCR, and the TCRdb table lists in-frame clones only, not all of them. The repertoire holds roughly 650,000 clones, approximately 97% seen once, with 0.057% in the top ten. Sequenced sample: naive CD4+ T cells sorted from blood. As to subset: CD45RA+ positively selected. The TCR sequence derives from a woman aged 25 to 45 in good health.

The CDR3 loop reads CASSFRKNYEQYF. DNA for the CDR3: TGTGCCAGCAGCTTCAGGAAGAACTACGAGCAGTACTTC. V usage is TRBV5-7 and J usage is TRBJ2-7; no clear D. TRBV5-7 is sorted into the ORF group, with uncertain function. Trimming removed 2 bases from V and 3 bases from J, with 9 bases in between. This CDR3 has 13 residues.